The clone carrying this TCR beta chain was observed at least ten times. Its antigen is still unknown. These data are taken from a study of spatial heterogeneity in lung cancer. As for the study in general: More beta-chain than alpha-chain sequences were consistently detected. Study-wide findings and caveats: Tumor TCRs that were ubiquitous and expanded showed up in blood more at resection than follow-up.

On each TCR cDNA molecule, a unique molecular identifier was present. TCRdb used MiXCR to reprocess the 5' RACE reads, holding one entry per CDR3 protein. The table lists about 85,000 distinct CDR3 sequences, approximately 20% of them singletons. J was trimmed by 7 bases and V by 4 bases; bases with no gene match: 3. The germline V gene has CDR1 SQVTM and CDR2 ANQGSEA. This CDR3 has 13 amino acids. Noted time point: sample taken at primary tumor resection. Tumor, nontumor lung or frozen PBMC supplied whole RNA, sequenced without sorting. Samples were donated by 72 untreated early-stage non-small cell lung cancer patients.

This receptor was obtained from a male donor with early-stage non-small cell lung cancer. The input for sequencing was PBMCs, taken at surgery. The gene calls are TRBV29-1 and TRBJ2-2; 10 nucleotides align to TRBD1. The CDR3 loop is CSVGQGADGELFF. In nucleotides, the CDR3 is TGCAGCGTTGGACAGGGGGCGGACGGGGAGCTGTTTTTT.